These 24 T cell receptor beta chains came from one sample sequenced in a study of cytomegalovirus exposure and HLA in healthy donors. Primers included in the PCR were 60 Vbeta and 13 Jbeta primers. Profiling relied on immunoSEQ multiplex PCR, and the TCRdb table lists in-frame clones only, not all of them. The sample has some 110,000 clones, roughly 71% seen once. Sequencing input: PBMCs. Every receptor here comes from a male donor in good health and CMV-seropositive.

This chain links TRBV7-9 with TRBJ2-7, with TRBD2 identical over 7 bases. CDR1 and CDR2 (germline): SEHNR, FQNEAQ (reference sequence). The CDR3 spans 16 residues. Germline trimming cut 1 base from V and 5 bases from J; bases unmatched to any gene: 11. The CDR3 DNA follows: TGTGCCAGCAGCTTAGAGGTGGTACGGCTAGCGGACGAGCAGTACTTC. As protein: CASSLEVVRLADEQYF.

The chain has TRBV6-1 and TRBJ1-2; perhaps TRBD1 as D (5 bases). Trimming took 6 bases from V and 6 from J, leaving 17 bases between them. Germline loops: CDR1 MNHNS, CDR2 SASEGT. This CDR3 is built from 14 residues. In nucleotides, the CDR3 is TGTGCCAGCAGGGGGACCCGGAGGGGAAATGGCTACACCTTC. It encodes CASRGTRRGNGYTF.

J is TRBJ1-2 and V is TRBV27, with 7 nucleotides matching TRBD1. Germline V lookup: CDR1 MNHEY, CDR2 SMNVEV (reference sequence). The CDR3 loop spans 15 amino acids. The J segment lost 3 bases and the V segment lost 3 bases, leaving 7 bases of the junction unmatched. The CDR3 sequence: CASSLEGGMYYGYTF. CDR3 coding DNA: TGTGCCAGCAGTTTGGAAGGGGGCATGTACTATGGCTACACCTTC.

V and J are TRBV10-1 and TRBJ2-5; 8 bases match TRBD2. Germline CDR1 WNHNN, CDR2 SYGVQD (reference sequence). CDR3 length: 16 residues. V was clipped by 8 bases and J by 4 bases; unmatched bases: 15. The CDR3 is CASWTGGGPGPETQYF. In DNA form, the CDR3 reads TGCGCCAGCTGGACCGGGGGGGGGCCGGGACCAGAGACCCAGTACTTC.

This chain connects TRBV6-4 to TRBJ1-5; D call uncertain. The CDR3 sequence is 14 residues long. The germline CDR1 and CDR2 sequences are MRHNA and SNTAGT. V lost 3 bases and J 2 bases, leaving 8 bases between the germline ends. The CDR3 loop is CASSEYGGNQPQHF. The CDR3, as DNA: TGTGCCAGCAGTGAGTATGGAGGCAATCAGCCCCAGCATTTT.

The rearrangement uses TRBV7-9 and TRBJ1-1; D call uncertain. Trimming removed 5 bases at V and 4 bases at J, with 11 bases between. This CDR3 comprises 13 residues. The germline gives CDR1 SEHNR, CDR2 FQNEAQ (reference sequence). The CDR3 coding sequence is TGTGCCAGCAGCCTACCCGGCGGCACTGAAGCTTTCTTT. It yields the protein CASSLPGGTEAFF.

The genes are TRBV12-5 and TRBJ2-1; D gene ambiguous. This CDR3 is built from 12 residues. CDR1 LGHNT and CDR2 FRNRAP come from the germline V gene. Trimming cost V 3 bases and J 10 bases, with 10 bases left between them. CDR3 residues: CASGFGTEEQFF. In nucleotides, the CDR3 is TGTGCTAGTGGTTTCGGTACGGAGGAGCAGTTCTTC.

The sample holds one count of this clone. The chain uses TRBV9 and TRBJ2-1, with D possibly being TRBD1 (5 bases). From germline, CDR1 is SGDLS and CDR2 YYNGEE. The V and J ends lost 3 bases and 4 bases respectively, with 11 bases between them. This CDR3 contains 14 residues. CDR3: CASSALDKYNEQFF. CDR3 sequence (DNA): TGTGCCAGCAGCGCCCTGGACAAATACAATGAGCAGTTCTTC.

The rearrangement links TRBV29-1 to TRBJ2-7; D remains ambiguous. Germline V CDR1 and CDR2: SQVTM, ANQGSEA. The V end lost 6 bases, the J end lost 3 bases, and 15 bases lay between the germline ends. This CDR3 has 13 amino acids. The CDR3 DNA reads as TGCAGCGTGACTGGTCCCGGCGTCTACGAGCAGTACTTC. Translating gives CSVTGPGVYEQYF.

The chain links TRBV6-5 to TRBJ1-2; no reliable D call. This CDR3 comprises 13 residues. V dropped 6 bases and J dropped 7 bases, with 15 bases sitting between them. Germline CDR1 reads MNHEY; CDR2 reads SVGAGI. The CDR3: CASSQPGSSGYTF. The CDR3 DNA sequence: TGTGCCAGCAGCCAACCGGGGAGTAGTGGCTACACCTTC.

This CDR3 is CASSYTGQGRGNTIYF. The CDR3 nucleotides read TGTGCCAGCAGTTACACAGGACAGGGGAGAGGAAACACCATATATTTT. The chain combines TRBV6-5 with TRBJ1-3; 9 nucleotides line up with TRBD1. Losses at the gene ends were 2 bases for V and 4 bases for J; bases not matched to a gene: 6. This CDR3 is 16 amino acids long. Germline CDR1 is MNHEY and CDR2 is SVGAGI.

The rearrangement joins TRBV19 to TRBJ1-1, with D tentatively TRBD1 (5 bases). CDR1 LNHDA and CDR2 SQIVND come from the germline V gene (reference sequence). The V gene lost 0 bases and the J gene lost 10 bases, with 9 bases spanning the gap. The CDR3 has 12 residues. CDR3 nucleotides: TGTGCCAGTAGTATAGATTGGAGGGGAGCTTTCTTT. As protein: CASSIDWRGAFF.

The V call is TRBV4-3, the J call TRBJ1-4, with D maybe TRBD1 (6 bases). V was clipped by 0 bases and J by 3 bases, with 11 bases between them. The CDR3 sequence is 16 residues long. Germline values: CDR1 LGHNA, CDR2 YSLEER. Written as DNA, the CDR3 is TGCGCCAGCAGCCAAGATGGGAGGGGGGCTAATGAAAAACTGTTTTTT. As protein: CASSQDGRGANEKLFF.

The chain links TRBV2 to TRBJ1-2; TRBD1 agrees at 7 bases. V lost 4 bases to trimming and J lost 4 bases; unmatched junction nucleotides: 6. The CDR3 consists of 14 residues. Per the germline V gene, CDR1 is SNHLY and CDR2 is FYNNEI. CDR3 sequence (DNA): TGTGCCAGCAGTGGGGACAGCCACGTCTATGGCTACACCTTC. Encoded protein: CASSGDSHVYGYTF.

The chain is built from TRBV7-3 and TRBJ2-1; 13 bases align to TRBD2. This CDR3 is built from 15 residues. V gave up 5 bases and J gave up 12 bases; unmatched junction bases: 10. Germline V gene lookup returns CDR1 SGHTA and CDR2 FQGTGA. DNA of the CDR3: TGTGCCAGCAGCAGCGACGGACTAGCGGGAGAGGTGCAGTTCTTC. It codes for CASSSDGLAGEVQFF.

The V and J genes are TRBV28 and TRBJ2-1; 7 bases fit TRBD1. Germline-derived CDR1 and CDR2 are MDHEN and SYDVKM. This CDR3 region has 12 residues. V was clipped by 5 bases and J by 8 bases; unmatched bases: 3. CDR3 in amino acids: CASSLGTDEQFF. For the CDR3, the DNA is TGTGCCAGCAGTCTGGGGACAGATGAGCAGTTCTTC.

This clone was found once. The chain joins TRBV9 to TRBJ1-4; 9 bases match TRBD1. The trim removed 3 bases at V and 7 bases at J, leaving 4 bases unmatched. Looked up from germline, CDR1 is SGDLS and CDR2 is YYNGEE. The CDR3 has 14 amino acids. The CDR3 DNA sequence: TGTGCCAGCAGCGCCGACAGGGGGAGTGAAAAACTGTTTTTT. As protein: CASSADRGSEKLFF.

The CDR3 DNA follows: TGTGCCTGGACCAAGGACAGGGGGGACACTGAAGCTTTCTTT. This translates into CAWTKDRGDTEAFF. V is TRBV30 and J is TRBJ1-1, with 10 bases fitting TRBD1. J was trimmed by 3 bases and V by 4 bases; bases with no gene match: 5. Germline lookup yields CDR1 GTSNPN and CDR2 SVGIG (reference sequence). This CDR3 spans 14 amino acids. The entire variable domain, with the rest obtained from reference TRBV30 and TRBJ1-1, is as follows: SQTIHQWPATLVQPVGSPLSLECTVEGTSNPNLYWYRQAAGRGLQLLFYSVGIGQISSEVPQNLSASRPQDRQFILSSKKLLLSDSGFYLCAWTKDRGDTEAFFGQGTRLTVV.

This clone occurred a few times. The chain carries TRBV29-1 and TRBJ2-1, with 8 bases matching TRBD1. The CDR3 has 12 amino acids. Germline CDR1 reads SQVTM; CDR2 reads ANQGSEA. Trimming removed 4 bases from V and 6 bases from J; junction bases left unmatched: 2. The CDR3 DNA sequence: TGCAGCGTTGGGACAGGGTTCAATGAGCAGTTCTTC. Protein sequence: CSVGTGFNEQFF.

The chain couples TRBV5-1 to TRBJ1-2; D ambiguous. Germline V gene lookup returns CDR1 SGHRS and CDR2 YFSETQ. CDR3 length: 14 amino acids. Trimming shortened V by 4 bases and J by 7 bases, and 17 bases separated the two germline ends. CDR3 nucleotides: TGCGCCAGCAGCGACACCCCAATGGAGGGTGGCTACACCTTC. This gives the protein CASSDTPMEGGYTF.

The chain is built from TRBV5-1 and TRBJ2-3; the match to TRBD2 covers 10 bases. The CDR3 is 16 amino acids. Germline V gene data show CDR1 as SGHRS and CDR2 as YFSETQ. With 0 bases clipped from V and 2 bases from J, the junction kept 3 bases outside the gene matches. Here the CDR3 DNA reads TGCGCCAGCAGCTTGGGGACTAGCGGAGTCACAGATACGCAGTATTTT. It encodes CASSLGTSGVTDTQYF.

This clone occurred once. V is TRBV7-3 and J is TRBJ2-3, with a weak D call TRBD2 (6 bases). Germline CDR1 and CDR2: SGHTA and FQGTGA. The CDR3 totals 15 residues. V gave up 0 bases and J gave up 1 base, with 8 bases separating them. The CDR3 bases are TGTGCCAGCAGCTTAACGGGGGGTCGCACAGATACGCAGTATTTT. This gives the protein CASSLTGGRTDTQYF.

The V and J genes are TRBV7-8 and TRBJ2-1, with 12 bases lining up with TRBD2. The CDR3 runs to 16 residues. V lost 2 bases and J lost 1; bases outside the gene matches: 0. Germline-derived CDR1 and CDR2 are SGHVS and FQNEAQ. Written as DNA, the CDR3 is TGTGCCAGCAGCTTAACTAGCGGGAGGTCCTACAATGAGCAGTTCTTC. Encoded protein: CASSLTSGRSYNEQFF.

V is TRBV13 and J is TRBJ2-7; 10 nucleotides agree with TRBD1. The ends lost 5 bases at V and 6 bases at J; junction bases unmatched: 7. The CDR3 length is 14 residues. In germline, CDR1 is PRHDT, CDR2 FYEKMQ (reference sequence). This chain's CDR3 is CASSLGTGEREQYF. The CDR3, as DNA: TGTGCCAGCAGCCTGGGGACAGGGGAGCGCGAGCAGTACTTC. Combining the CDR3 with reference TRBV13 and TRBJ2-7 gives the whole variable domain AAGVIQSPRHLIKEKRETATLKCYPIPRHDTVYWYQQGPGQDPQFLISFYEKMQSDKGSIPDRFSAQQFSDYHSELNMSSLELGDSALYFCASSLGTGEREQYFGPGTRLTVT.